Presented here are 2 T cell receptor beta chains from one specimen sequenced in a study of shared clonotypes between healthy human individuals. Naive CD8 cells lacked CD45RO and underwent positive selection for CCR7, leaving out terminally differentiated effector memory CD45RA+ cells. Measured with immunoSEQ multiplex PCR; TCRdb has only the in-frame clones, and not every one. The sample holds 550,000 to 650,000 clones, approximately 96% seen once. The sequenced material came from naive CD8+ T cells sorted from blood. The source is a woman aged 25-40 years in good health.

The J gene is TRBJ2-7, the V gene TRBV4-1; TRBD2 matches 7 bases. The CDR3 spans 18 residues. V lost 0 bases, J lost 1 base, and 12 bases stayed unmatched. In germline, CDR1 is MGHRA, CDR2 YSYEKL. Here the CDR3 reads CASSQDPPTGGPSYEQYF. The CDR3 nucleotides read TGCGCCAGCAGCCAAGATCCCCCCACGGGGGGTCCGTCCTACGAGCAGTACTTC.

This chain links TRBV6-5 with TRBJ1-2, with a tentative D call TRBD1 (5 bases). The CDR3 length is 15 residues. Germline CDR1 is MNHEY and CDR2 is SVGAGI. Trimming stripped 5 bases from V and 3 bases from J, with 16 bases between. The CDR3 nucleotides read TGTGCCAGCAGTGCCCGGAGGGGATACCACTATGGCTACACCTTC. It codes for CASSARRGYHYGYTF.